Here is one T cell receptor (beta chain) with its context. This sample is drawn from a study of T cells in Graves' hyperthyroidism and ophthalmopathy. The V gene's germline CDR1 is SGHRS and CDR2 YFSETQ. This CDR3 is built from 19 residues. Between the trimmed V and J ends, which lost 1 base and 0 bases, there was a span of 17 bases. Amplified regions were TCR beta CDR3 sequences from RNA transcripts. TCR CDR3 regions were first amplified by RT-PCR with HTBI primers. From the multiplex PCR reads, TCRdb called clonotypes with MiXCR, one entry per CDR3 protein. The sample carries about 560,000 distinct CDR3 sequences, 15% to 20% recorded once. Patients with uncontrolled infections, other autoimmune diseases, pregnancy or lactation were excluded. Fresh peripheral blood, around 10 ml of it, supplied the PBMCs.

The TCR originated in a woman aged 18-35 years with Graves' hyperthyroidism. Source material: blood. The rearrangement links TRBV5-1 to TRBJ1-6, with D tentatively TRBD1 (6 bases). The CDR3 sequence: CASSLSQVTGRSYNSPLHF. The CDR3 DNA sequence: TGCGCCAGCAGCTTGTCCCAGGTGACAGGCCGCTCCTATAATTCACCCCTCCACTTT.